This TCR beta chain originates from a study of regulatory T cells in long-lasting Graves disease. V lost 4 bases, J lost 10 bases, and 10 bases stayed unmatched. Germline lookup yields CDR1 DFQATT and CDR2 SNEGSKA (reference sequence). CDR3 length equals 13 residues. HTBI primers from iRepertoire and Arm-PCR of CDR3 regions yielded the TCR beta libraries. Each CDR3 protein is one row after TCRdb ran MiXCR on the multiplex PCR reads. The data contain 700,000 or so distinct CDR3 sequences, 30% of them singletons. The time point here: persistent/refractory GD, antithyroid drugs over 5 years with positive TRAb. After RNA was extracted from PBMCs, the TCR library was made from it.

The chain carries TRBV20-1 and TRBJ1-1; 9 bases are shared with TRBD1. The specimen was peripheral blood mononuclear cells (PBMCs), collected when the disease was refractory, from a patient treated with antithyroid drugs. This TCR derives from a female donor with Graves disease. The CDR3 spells CSATLGTGLGAFF. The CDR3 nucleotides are TGCAGTGCTACCCTCGGGACAGGGTTAGGAGCTTTCTTT.